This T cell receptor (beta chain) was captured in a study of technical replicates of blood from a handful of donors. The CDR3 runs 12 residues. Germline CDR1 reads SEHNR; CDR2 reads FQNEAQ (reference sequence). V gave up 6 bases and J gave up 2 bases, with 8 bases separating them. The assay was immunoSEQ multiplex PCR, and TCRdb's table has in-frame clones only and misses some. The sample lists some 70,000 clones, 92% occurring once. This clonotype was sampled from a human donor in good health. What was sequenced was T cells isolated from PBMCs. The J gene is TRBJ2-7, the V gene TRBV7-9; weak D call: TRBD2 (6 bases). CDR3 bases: TGTGCCAGCAGGGCGGGACCCTACGAGCAGTACTTC. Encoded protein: CASRAGPYEQYF.